Presented here are 18 T cell receptor beta chains from one specimen sequenced in a study of blood T cell repertoires in COVID-19. Sequencing used immunoSEQ multiplex PCR; TCRdb keeps in-frame clones, though not all of them. The sample holds roughly 70,000 clones, roughly 80% seen once. The sample was peripheral blood. These receptors all stem from a man aged 65-85 years with COVID-19, enrolled during active disease.

V is TRBV24-1 and J is TRBJ2-2; a possible D gene is TRBD2 (5 bases). Trimming took 0 bases from V and 1 from J, leaving 11 bases between them. CDR1 KGHDR and CDR2 SFDVKD come from the germline V gene. The CDR3 runs to 17 residues. The CDR3 nucleotides read TGTGCCACCAGTGATTTGCCCCGGACTCAGAACACCGGGGAGCTGTTTTTT. It is translated as CATSDLPRTQNTGELFF.

The rearrangement uses TRBV6-1 and TRBJ1-2, with unresolved D. CDR3 length equals 12 residues. The germline V and J ends were trimmed by 2 bases and 5 bases, with 6 bases remaining between them. Germline assignment: CDR1 MNHNS and CDR2 SASEGT. CDR3 sequence reads: CASSEIRYGYTF. The CDR3, as DNA: TGTGCCAGCAGTGAAATACGGTATGGCTACACCTTC.

The chain has TRBV9 and TRBJ1-1; the match to TRBD1 covers 7 bases. CDR3 length equals 13 residues. Germline CDR1 reads SGDLS; CDR2 reads YYNGEE. After removal of 4 bases from V and 5 bases from J, the junction contained 5 bases not matched to a gene. Here the CDR3 DNA reads TGTGCCAGCAGCCCCCGGGGACAGACTGAAGCTTTCTTT. It translates to CASSPRGQTEAFF.

This clone has just one count. The V and J genes are TRBV3-1 (or the pseudogene TRBV3-2) and TRBJ1-4; D is unclear. The CDR3 runs to 13 residues. Deletions cut 4 bases from V and 4 bases from J, with 7 bases between. Germline loops: CDR1 LGHDT, CDR2 YNNKEL (reference sequence). Written as DNA, the CDR3 is TGTGCCAGCAGCCCCTTCCTTAATGAAAAACTGTTTTTT. It yields the protein CASSPFLNEKLFF.

This chain's CDR3 is CASSRGDDSNQPQHF. As DNA, the CDR3 is TGTGCCAGCAGCCGGGGGGACGATAGCAATCAGCCCCAGCATTTT. The chain couples TRBV7-9 to TRBJ1-5; maybe TRBD1 (5 bases). The CDR3 extends over 15 amino acids. Trimming took off 5 bases at V and 0 bases at J, with 11 bases between the two ends. The germline V gene has CDR1 SEHNR and CDR2 FQNEAQ (reference sequence).

V usage is TRBV28 and J usage is TRBJ1-2; no firm D call. V lost 6 bases and J 5 bases, leaving 10 bases between the germline ends. Germline CDR1 MDHEN, CDR2 SYDVKM. The CDR3 has 12 residues. For the CDR3, the DNA is TGTGCCAGCAGCCTACGCCTTTATGGCTACACCTTC. Translated: CASSLRLYGYTF.

This clone has only one observation. V usage is TRBV2 and J usage is TRBJ2-4; TRBD1 aligns across 9 bases. Germline-derived CDR1 and CDR2 are SNHLY and FYNNEI. V shed 4 bases, J shed 2 bases, and the junction held 12 bases outside the gene matches. This CDR3 has 18 residues. The CDR3 here is CASSAGTGWLRTKNIQYF. The CDR3 DNA reads TGTGCCAGCAGTGCCGGGACAGGGTGGCTTCGGACCAAAAACATTCAGTACTTC.

A single count supports this clone. The J gene is TRBJ2-2, the V gene TRBV4-3; 12 bases align to TRBD2. V shed 4 bases, J shed 6 bases, and the junction held 6 bases outside the gene matches. CDR1 is LGHNA, CDR2 YSLEER, per germline. The CDR3 extends over 16 amino acids. CDR3 region: CASSPLTSGRPGELFF. The CDR3 coding sequence is TGCGCCAGCAGCCCCTTGACTAGCGGGAGACCCGGGGAGCTGTTTTTT.

This chain connects TRBV24-1 to TRBJ1-2, with 8 bases that match TRBD1. V gave up 4 bases and J gave up 3 bases; unmatched junction bases: 9. Germline V gene sequence: CDR1 KGHDR, CDR2 SFDVKD. This CDR3 is 16 amino acids long. CDR3 sequence: CATSDPGQGLDYGYTF. CDR3 DNA sequence: TGTGCCACCAGTGACCCTGGACAGGGTTTGGACTATGGCTACACCTTC.

The chain couples TRBV2 to TRBJ2-3, with D perhaps matching TRBD1 (6 bases). Germline lookup yields CDR1 SNHLY and CDR2 FYNNEI. Trimming took 5 bases from V and 0 from J, leaving 9 bases between them. CDR3 size: 14 residues. CDR3 protein: CASSSGQSTDTQYF. The CDR3 bases are TGTGCCAGCAGTTCAGGACAGAGCACAGATACGCAGTATTTT.

The chain couples TRBV27 to TRBJ1-6, with D possibly TRBD1 on 5 matching bases. This CDR3 has 17 amino acids. Germline V gives CDR1 MNHEY, CDR2 SMNVEV (reference sequence). Trimming removed 5 bases from V and 7 bases from J, with 21 bases in between. The CDR3 reads CASSPIPSFGGNSPLHF. The CDR3 DNA reads TGTGCCAGCAGTCCAATACCCTCCTTTGGGGGGAATTCACCCCTCCACTTT.

The chain recombines TRBV6-4 with TRBJ1-5; D might be TRBD1 (5 bases). The CDR3 runs 17 residues. From germline, CDR1 is MRHNA and CDR2 SNTAGT. The V and J ends lost 0 bases and 4 bases respectively, with 16 bases between them. CDR3 bases: TGTGCCAGCAGTGACTCGGAAGGGACTTTCCGAAATCAGCCCCAGCATTTT. Residues: CASSDSEGTFRNQPQHF.

CDR3 residues: CASSLGTSGRRLGGEQYF. DNA of the CDR3: TGTGCCAGCAGCCTAGGGACTAGCGGGAGGCGTTTGGGGGGCGAGCAGTACTTC. This sequence joins TRBV7-2 and TRBJ2-7; 15 bases are shared with TRBD2. J was trimmed by 6 bases and V by 5 bases; bases with no gene match: 14. CDR3 size: 18 residues. The germline CDR1 and CDR2 sequences are SGHTA and FQGNSA.

The V and J genes are TRBV10-3 and TRBJ1-1, with a weak D call TRBD1 (6 bases). Germline V gene data show CDR1 as ENHRY and CDR2 as SYGVKD. V lost 6 bases and J 1 base, leaving 12 bases between the germline ends. This CDR3 comprises 14 residues. Here the CDR3 reads CAIRGTSENTEAFF. Here the CDR3 DNA reads TGTGCCATCAGAGGGACATCTGAGAACACTGAAGCTTTCTTT.

This clone was seen only a few times. The chain employs TRBV5-1 and TRBJ2-2; no reliable D call. Trimming cost V 3 bases and J 10 bases, with 10 bases left between them. There are 12 residues in the CDR3. Germline CDR1 reads SGHRS; CDR2 reads YFSETQ. The CDR3 region has the DNA TGCGCCAGCAGCTCCACGGTCTCGGAGCTGTTTTTT. Translated: CASSSTVSELFF.

A remark on this clone: One end of the junction is discordant with germline, which a read error may explain. The chain combines TRBV7-7 with TRBJ2-7; 9 bases line up with TRBD2. The CDR3 loop spans 18 amino acids. The V gene's germline CDR1 is SSHAT and CDR2 FNYEAQ (reference sequence). The CDR3 here is CASSPSLAGGPCAYEQYF. In DNA form, the CDR3 reads TGTGCTAGCAGCCCTTCATTGGCGGGAGGGCCGTGCGCCTACGAGCAGTACTTC.

The V call is TRBV9, the J call TRBJ2-5; 9 bases are a match to TRBD1. This CDR3 has 16 amino acids. V was clipped by 5 bases and J by 2 bases; unmatched bases: 10. Germline V CDR1 and CDR2: SGDLS, YYNGEE. CDR3 region: CASSRVPGQGQETQYF. The CDR3 DNA is TGTGCCAGCAGTCGCGTCCCGGGACAGGGTCAAGAGACCCAGTACTTC.

This chain links TRBV7-2 with TRBJ1-4; D not resolved. V was shortened by 5 bases and J by 8 bases, with 9 bases between the two germline ends. Germline loops: CDR1 SGHTA, CDR2 FQGNSA. The CDR3 loop spans 12 amino acids. The CDR3 loop reads CASSPSREKLFF. The CDR3 DNA follows: TGTGCCAGCAGCCCCTCTCGGGAAAAACTGTTTTTT.